The 18 T cell receptor beta chains listed next were all sequenced from one sample in a study of cytomegalovirus exposure and HLA in healthy donors. The protocol was immunoSEQ multiplex PCR, while the TCRdb copy is restricted to in-frame clones and leaves out a portion. Here the sample spans 110,000 to 150,000 clones, 89% being singletons. Sequenced: PBMCs. These receptors originate from a woman younger than 30 in good health and CMV-seropositive.

This chain joins TRBV6-5 and TRBJ2-7; D not resolved. The CDR3 contains 12 residues. Germline V gene sequence: CDR1 MNHEY, CDR2 SVGAGI. The V and J ends lost 7 bases and 0 bases respectively, with 7 bases between them. CDR3 in amino acids: CASKDSSYEQYF. CDR3 nucleotide sequence: TGTGCCAGCAAAGATAGCTCCTACGAGCAGTACTTC.

This clone was seen just once. The chain uses TRBV10-3 and TRBJ1-4; tentatively, D is TRBD1 (6 bases). The CDR3 is 17 amino acids. With 0 bases removed from V and 3 bases from J, the gap between germline ends came to 14 bases. Germline CDR1 is ENHRY and CDR2 is SYGVKD. CDR3 sequence reads: CAISESTGLGANEKLFF. In DNA, the CDR3 is TGTGCCATCAGTGAGTCTACAGGGCTAGGGGCTAATGAAAAACTGTTTTTT.

This chain links TRBV9 with TRBJ2-2; D is possibly TRBD1 (5 bases). The V gene lost 0 bases and the J gene lost 3 bases, with 15 bases spanning the gap. The CDR3 runs 17 residues. The V gene's germline CDR1 is SGDLS and CDR2 YYNGEE. The CDR3 here is CASSVAVGRADTGELFF. As DNA, the CDR3 is TGTGCCAGCAGCGTAGCTGTCGGCAGGGCGGACACCGGGGAGCTGTTTTTT.

The gene calls are TRBV19 and TRBJ1-5; D unclear. Germline CDR1 reads LNHDA; CDR2 reads SQIVND (reference sequence). CDR3 length: 13 amino acids. V was cut by 5 bases and J by 7 bases, with 12 bases left in between. DNA of the CDR3: TGTGCCAGTAGTTTGCGACAATACCAGCCCCAGCATTTT. It yields the protein CASSLRQYQPQHF.

The chain couples TRBV15 to TRBJ2-5; TRBD1 matches at 12 bases. V was clipped by 0 bases and J by 4 bases; unmatched bases: 9. The CDR3 has 18 residues. CDR1 is LNHNV, CDR2 YYDKDF, per germline (reference sequence). The chain's CDR3 is CATSRDRDRGRGTETQYF. DNA of the CDR3: TGTGCCACCAGCAGAGACAGGGACAGGGGGCGCGGGACAGAGACCCAGTACTTC.

The V call is TRBV27, the J call TRBJ2-7; D gene uncertain. The CDR3 extends over 15 amino acids. V was clipped by 0 bases and J by 6 bases, with 15 bases between them. The germline V gene encodes CDR1 MNHEY and CDR2 SMNVEV (reference sequence). CDR3 in amino acids: CASSLSPGSVFEQYF. Here the CDR3 DNA reads TGTGCCAGCAGTTTATCCCCAGGTTCGGTGTTCGAGCAGTACTTC.

The rearrangement links TRBV6-1 to TRBJ2-7, with 8 bases fitting TRBD1. Per germline, CDR1 MNHNS and CDR2 SASEGT. The CDR3 runs to 15 residues. V was clipped by 2 bases and J by 3 bases; unmatched bases: 6. DNA for the CDR3: TGTGCCAGCAGTGAATCGACAGGGGTGGGCTACGAGCAGTACTTC. This codes for CASSESTGVGYEQYF.

The gene calls are TRBV10-1 and TRBJ2-7; 10 nucleotides line up with TRBD2. Germline V lookup: CDR1 WNHNN, CDR2 SYGVQD (reference sequence). The CDR3 sequence is 16 residues long. Trimming at V came to 1 base and at J to 2 bases, leaving 5 bases not matched to a gene. The CDR3 reads CASSEFSGGHPYEQYF. CDR3 sequence (DNA): TGCGCCAGCAGTGAGTTTAGCGGGGGGCATCCCTACGAGCAGTACTTC.

The J gene is TRBJ1-5, the V gene TRBV25-1; 8 nucleotides agree with TRBD1. This CDR3 is built from 17 residues. The junction had 16 bases not matched to a gene; V was cut back by 6 bases and J by 6 bases. The germline V gene encodes CDR1 MGHDK and CDR2 SYGVNS. The CDR3 protein is CASRWAGGPRSCQPQHF. DNA of the CDR3: TGTGCCAGCAGGTGGGCAGGGGGCCCGAGATCTTGTCAGCCCCAGCATTTT.

This clone showed up just once. The chain carries TRBV28 and TRBJ2-7, with D possibly being TRBD2 (6 bases). The CDR3 is 12 residues long. V gave up 8 bases and J gave up 3 bases, with 11 bases separating them. Per germline, CDR1 MDHEN and CDR2 SYDVKM. The CDR3 protein is CASSGDGYEQYF. The CDR3 DNA is TGTGCCAGCTCGGGAGACGGCTACGAGCAGTACTTC. The complete variable domain, with remaining parts taken from reference TRBV28 and TRBJ2-7, reads DVKVTQSSRYLVKRTGEKVFLECVQDMDHENMFWYRQDPGLGLRLIYFSYDVKMKEKGDIPEGYSVSREKKERFSLILESASTNQTSMYLCASSGDGYEQYFGPGTRLTVT.

The chain combines TRBV5-6 with TRBJ2-3; D unresolved. Per germline, CDR1 SGHDT and CDR2 YYEEEE. The CDR3 totals 14 residues. V gave up 1 base and J gave up 8 bases, with 14 bases separating them. The CDR3: CASSLLDGSLTQYF. CDR3 bases: TGTGCCAGCAGCTTGCTAGACGGGTCACTTACGCAGTATTTT.

V usage is TRBV2 and J usage is TRBJ1-6, with TRBD1 as a possible D gene (5 bases). Germline CDR1 is SNHLY and CDR2 is FYNNEI. The CDR3 is 15 residues long. V lost 8 bases and J 7 bases, leaving 18 bases between the germline ends. This CDR3 reads CASLGRGNANSPLHF. The DNA for the CDR3 is TGTGCCAGCTTAGGCCGGGGGAACGCAAATTCACCCCTCCACTTT. Full variable domain (remainder filled in from reference TRBV2 and TRBJ1-6): EPEVTQTPSHQVTQMGQEVILRCVPISNHLYFYWYRQILGQKVEFLVSFYNNEISEKSEIFDDQFSVERPDGSNFTLKIRSTKLEDSAMYFCASLGRGNANSPLHFGNGTRLTVT.

J is TRBJ2-1 and V is TRBV27; TRBD2 matches at 14 bases. The CDR3 spans 14 residues. Per germline, CDR1 MNHEY and CDR2 SMNVEV (reference sequence). Trimming removed 2 bases from V and 15 bases from J; junction bases left unmatched: 6. CDR3 amino acids: CASSLPWTSGGLFF. CDR3 coding DNA: TGTGCCAGCAGTTTACCTTGGACTAGCGGGGGGTTGTTCTTC.

As DNA, the CDR3 is TGTGCCAGCAGCCACGGGACTAGCGGGGGGCAGGGTACGCAGTATTTT. Translated, it gives CASSHGTSGGQGTQYF. This rearrangement joins TRBV5-6 to TRBJ2-3; 15 nucleotides align to TRBD2. Germline V lookup: CDR1 SGHDT, CDR2 YYEEEE. Unmatched junction bases numbered 8, after V lost 4 bases and J lost 8 bases. This CDR3 contains 16 residues.

The chain couples TRBV7-6 to TRBJ2-7; 8 bases agree with TRBD1. Germline assignment: CDR1 SGHVS and CDR2 FNYEAQ. V dropped 5 bases and J dropped 2; count of bases not matched to a gene: 8. The CDR3 consists of 15 residues. CDR3 nucleotide sequence: TGTGCCAGCAGCCGTTCCGGGACAGGTGCCTACGAGCAGTACTTC. Translating it yields CASSRSGTGAYEQYF.

The rearrangement uses TRBV7-8 and TRBJ1-5; 7 bases are a match to TRBD1. There are 16 residues in the CDR3. The V gene's germline CDR1 is SGHVS and CDR2 FQNEAQ. V lost 2 bases and J lost 0; bases outside the gene matches: 4. The CDR3 sequence: CASSLRDRNSNQPQHF. The CDR3, as DNA: TGTGCCAGCAGCTTACGGGACAGAAATAGCAATCAGCCCCAGCATTTT.

The chain combines TRBV5-6 with TRBJ1-4; D gene uncertain. Deletions cut 3 bases from V and 7 bases from J, with 16 bases between. Germline lookup yields CDR1 SGHDT and CDR2 YYEEEE. The CDR3 runs 15 residues. The chain's CDR3 is CASSSRRGVGEKLFF. The CDR3 DNA reads as TGTGCCAGCAGCTCACGACGCGGAGTAGGTGAAAAACTGTTTTTT. The full variable domain, in which reference TRBV5-6 and TRBJ1-4 provide the parts outside the CDR3, is DAGVTQSPTHLIKTRGQQVTLRCSPKSGHDTVSWYQQALGQGPQFIFQYYEEEERQRGNFPDRFSGHQFPNYSSELNVNALLLGDSALYLCASSSRRGVGEKLFFGSGTQLSVL.

The chain has TRBV5-1 and TRBJ2-3; maybe TRBD2 (6 bases). V lost 4 bases and J lost 2, with 17 bases in between. CDR1 is SGHRS and CDR2 is YFSETQ in the germline V gene. CDR3 length equals 16 residues. The CDR3 nucleotides are TGCGCCAGCAGCACCTGGGAGGTGGGGACCACAGATACGCAGTATTTT. Translated, it gives CASSTWEVGTTDTQYF.